The 27 T cell receptor beta chains below were found in one sample sequenced in a study of identical twins. MiXCR, run by TCRdb on the 5' RACE reads, gives a single entry per CDR3 protein. This sample has about 1.7 million distinct CDR3 sequences; about 32% occur once, and the top ten carry over 0.25%. Sequenced input: cord blood. Receptor source: a newborn girl in good health.

Ten or more counts support this clonotype. CDR3 DNA sequence: TGTGCCAGCAGCCAAGCGGCGCGGTCCACAGATACGCAGTATTTT. It is translated as CASSQAARSTDTQYF. The chain couples TRBV3-1 to TRBJ2-3; D uncertain. The ends were cut back, 1 base at V and 2 bases at J, with 10 bases in the middle. CDR3 length equals 15 residues. Germline V gives CDR1 LGHDT, CDR2 YNNKEL (reference sequence).

This clonotype appeared a few times. The chain combines TRBV12-3 or TRBV12-4 with TRBJ2-1, with 11 bases that match TRBD2. This CDR3 spans 15 amino acids. The junction had 9 bases not matched to a gene; V was cut back by 6 bases and J by 8 bases. The CDR3 region is CASSTTSGRIYEQFF. As DNA, the CDR3 is TGTGCCAGCAGCACAACTAGCGGGAGAATCTATGAGCAGTTCTTC.

The J gene is TRBJ2-4, the V gene TRBV20-1; D unclear. V was clipped by 5 bases and J by 0 bases, with 14 bases between them. CDR1 DFQATT and CDR2 SNEGSKA come from the germline V gene (reference sequence). The CDR3 is 15 residues long. The CDR3: CSADSPPLAKNIQYF. For the CDR3, the DNA is TGCAGTGCTGATAGCCCTCCTCTAGCCAAAAACATTCAGTACTTC.

The V call is TRBV5-1, the J call TRBJ2-7; 8 bases are shared with TRBD2. V lost 1 base, J lost 5 bases, and 14 bases stayed unmatched. This CDR3 has 17 residues. Per the germline V gene, CDR1 is SGHRS and CDR2 is YFSETQ. The CDR3 coding sequence is TGCGCCAGCAGCTTGAGAACTAGTCGGGAGGGCCCCCACGAGCAGTACTTC. Its protein is CASSLRTSREGPHEQYF. Complete variable domain (other parts from reference TRBV5-1 and TRBJ2-7): KAGVTQTPRYLIKTRGQQVTLSCSPISGHRSVSWYQQTPGQGLQFLFEYFSETQRNKGNFPGRFSGRQFSNSRSEMNVSTLELGDSALYLCASSLRTSREGPHEQYFGPGTRLTVT.

The V gene is TRBV6-5, the J gene TRBJ2-7; D possibly uses TRBD1 or TRBD2 (5 bases each). Trimming removed 4 bases at V and 2 bases at J, with 12 bases between. This CDR3 has 14 residues. Germline-derived CDR1 and CDR2 are MNHEY and SVGAGI. CDR3 bases: TGTGCCAGCAGTTCCAGGGACGTTACCTACGAGCAGTACTTC. Translating it yields CASSSRDVTYEQYF.

This chain uses TRBV18 with TRBJ2-3, with D possibly TRBD2 on 5 matching bases. Germline V lookup: CDR1 KGHSH, CDR2 LQKENI. This CDR3 has 14 amino acids. V lost 4 bases, J lost 5 bases, and 13 bases lay in between. The DNA of the CDR3 is TGTGCCAGCTCACGTGAGAGGGAAGAAGATACGCAGTATTTT. It yields the protein CASSREREEDTQYF.

This rearrangement joins TRBV20-1 to TRBJ2-1; D gene unclear. CDR1 and CDR2 (germline): DFQATT, SNEGSKA (reference sequence). Trimming took 0 bases from V and 1 from J, leaving 13 bases between them. The CDR3 has 16 amino acids. CDR3 nucleotide sequence: TGCAGTGCTAGAGAGGCCCGCCTGAGATCCTACAATGAGCAGTTCTTC. It encodes CSAREARLRSYNEQFF.

This clonotype showed up just a few times. The gene calls are TRBV7-2 and TRBJ1-5; no clear D. Germline loops: CDR1 SGHTA, CDR2 FQGNSA. V lost 7 bases and J lost 0, with 7 bases in between. This CDR3 is built from 13 residues. CDR3 amino acids: CASKSSSNQPQHF. DNA of the CDR3: TGTGCCAGCAAATCCAGTAGCAATCAGCCCCAGCATTTT.

This clonotype was recorded a few times. This CDR3 is CASSAQYNSPLHF. CDR3 DNA sequence: TGTGCCAGCAGTGCTCAGTATAATTCACCCCTCCACTTT. This chain connects TRBV28 to TRBJ1-6; no clear D gene. V dropped 5 bases and J dropped 4 bases, with 6 bases sitting between them. CDR3 length: 13 amino acids. The germline V gene has CDR1 MDHEN and CDR2 SYDVKM. The full variable domain, rest sourced from reference TRBV28 and TRBJ1-6, is DVKVTQSSRYLVKRTGEKVFLECVQDMDHENMFWYRQDPGLGLRLIYFSYDVKMKEKGDIPEGYSVSREKKERFSLILESASTNQTSMYLCASSAQYNSPLHFGNGTRLTVT.

The V call is TRBV12-3 or TRBV12-4, the J call TRBJ2-3; TRBD1 aligns across 9 bases. The V segment lost 5 bases and the J segment 1 base; nucleotides outside the gene matches: 10. The CDR3 extends over 17 amino acids. The CDR3 spells CASSLTRGTGRTDTQYF. CDR3 nucleotide sequence: TGTGCCAGCAGTCTCACCCGTGGGACAGGGCGCACAGATACGCAGTATTTT.

The rearrangement joins TRBV20-1 to TRBJ2-3, with D possibly matching TRBD2 (7 bases). Germline V gives CDR1 DFQATT, CDR2 SNEGSKA (reference sequence). Trimming took 6 bases from V and 1 from J, leaving 14 bases between them. The CDR3 covers 14 residues. This CDR3 is CSATGGPRTDTQYF. In nucleotides, the CDR3 is TGCAGTGCCACCGGGGGGCCGCGCACAGATACGCAGTATTTT.

J is TRBJ2-7 and V is TRBV6-5; D gene unclear. V was shortened by 2 bases and J by 3 bases, with 11 bases between the two germline ends. Germline V gene data show CDR1 as MNHEY and CDR2 as SVGAGI. This CDR3 contains 14 residues. CDR3 amino acids: CASSYEWINYEQYF. CDR3 in DNA: TGTGCCAGCAGTTACGAGTGGATTAACTACGAGCAGTACTTC.

The chain carries TRBV6-1 and TRBJ1-2; possible D gene TRBD1, 6 bases. The V and J ends lost 5 bases and 3 bases respectively, with 10 bases between them. Per germline, CDR1 MNHNS and CDR2 SASEGT. The CDR3 is 13 amino acids. DNA for the CDR3: TGTGCCAGCAGTACAGGGAGCTACTATGGCTACACCTTC. It yields the protein CASSTGSYYGYTF.

V usage is TRBV29-1 and J usage is TRBJ1-2; D is possibly TRBD1 (6 bases). Trimming pared 4 bases from V and 8 bases from J, leaving 14 bases between. CDR3 length equals 12 residues. Looked up from germline, CDR1 is SQVTM and CDR2 is ANQGSEA. CDR3 bases: TGCAGCGTTGCCGACAGGAGCGGGGGCTACACCTTC. It codes for CSVADRSGGYTF.

This clonotype was picked up a small number of times. V usage is TRBV11-2 and J usage is TRBJ2-1; 8 nucleotides line up with TRBD1. Unmatched junction bases numbered 9, after V lost 4 bases and J lost 4 bases. There are 16 residues in the CDR3. The germline CDR1 and CDR2 sequences are SGHAT and FQNNGV. This CDR3 reads CASSSLGRDRYNEQFF. The DNA of the CDR3 is TGTGCCAGCAGCTCTCTTGGACGGGACAGGTACAATGAGCAGTTCTTC.

This clonotype came up a few times. The rearrangement links TRBV27 to TRBJ2-7; possibly TRBD1 for D (6 bases). Germline values: CDR1 MNHEY, CDR2 SMNVEV (reference sequence). Trimming shortened V by 3 bases and J by 2 bases, and 17 bases separated the two germline ends. The CDR3 sequence is 16 residues long. As DNA, the CDR3 is TGTGCCAGCAGTTTTCGAACAGGGAGTCAAGCCTACGAGCAGTACTTC. Encoded protein: CASSFRTGSQAYEQYF.

Ten or more counts support this clonotype. The rearrangement uses TRBV29-1 and TRBJ2-3; D gene uncertain. Germline values: CDR1 SQVTM, CDR2 ANQGSEA. V gave up 7 bases and J gave up 3 bases, with 14 bases separating them. This CDR3 comprises 13 residues. The CDR3: CSGYSRHTDTQYF. In DNA form, the CDR3 reads TGCAGCGGGTACAGTAGGCATACAGATACGCAGTATTTT.

This clonotype turned up a few times. The rearrangement links TRBV5-5 to TRBJ1-2, with 9 positions matching TRBD1. This CDR3 region has 16 residues. The germline gives CDR1 SGHKS, CDR2 YYEKEE (reference sequence). The trim removed 2 bases at V and 1 base at J, leaving 6 bases unmatched. The CDR3 spells CASSLQPGQGNYGYTF. CDR3 DNA sequence: TGTGCCAGCAGCTTACAACCGGGACAGGGTAACTATGGCTACACCTTC. The entire variable domain, with the rest obtained from reference TRBV5-5 and TRBJ1-2, is as follows: DAGVTQSPTHLIKTRGQQVTLRCSPISGHKSVSWYQQVLGQGPQFIFQYYEKEERGRGNFPDRFSARQFPNYSSELNVNALLLGDSALYLCASSLQPGQGNYGYTFGSGTRLTVV.

The genes are TRBV20-1 and TRBJ1-2, with TRBD1 matching 10 bases. This CDR3 spans 15 amino acids. The trim removed 8 bases at V and 4 bases at J, leaving 13 bases unmatched. Germline V CDR1 and CDR2: DFQATT, SNEGSKA (reference sequence). The CDR3 bases are TGCAGTCTACCGACAGGGGGCTGGGCTAGCTATGGCTACACCTTC. Translation gives CSLPTGGWASYGYTF.

V and J are TRBV3-1 and TRBJ2-7; D is unresolved. V was shortened by 1 base and J by 0 bases, with 10 bases between the two germline ends. The CDR3 is 15 residues long. Germline CDR1 reads LGHDT; CDR2 reads YNNKEL (reference sequence). Here the CDR3 DNA reads TGTGCCAGCAGCCAAGTCACGCGCCTCTCCTACGAGCAGTACTTC. It yields the protein CASSQVTRLSYEQYF.

This clonotype came up a few times. J is TRBJ2-1 and V is TRBV7-2; 11 bases fit TRBD2. The V gene end was trimmed by 5 bases and the J gene end by 6 bases; junction bases not matched to a gene: 6. Germline V gene data show CDR1 as SGHTA and CDR2 as FQGNSA. The CDR3 is 15 residues long. This chain's CDR3 is CASSLSGGAGNEQFF. The CDR3, as DNA: TGTGCCAGCAGCCTTAGCGGGGGGGCCGGCAATGAGCAGTTCTTC.

In its sample, this clonotype was seen once. Here the CDR3 DNA reads TGTGCCAGCAGGCAGGGGGGGTCCGATACGCAGTATTTT. The encoded protein is CASRQGGSDTQYF. The chain employs TRBV3-1 and TRBJ2-3; D tentatively fits TRBD1 or TRBD2 (7 bases each). There are 13 residues in the CDR3. The V end was cut by 6 bases, the J end by 6 bases, with 13 bases between. Germline V lookup: CDR1 LGHDT, CDR2 YNNKEL (reference sequence).

To note about this clonotype: One base away lies a much larger clone, so this may be a sequencing read error. This chain connects TRBV27 to TRBJ2-5, with a tentative D call TRBD2 (6 bases). The CDR3 extends over 13 amino acids. Germline V CDR1 and CDR2: MNHEY, SMNVEV (reference sequence). The CDR3: CAGSSRRGETQYF. For the CDR3, the DNA is TGTGCCGGCAGTTCCCGGAGGGGAGAGACCCAGTACTTC.

There are a few counts of this clonotype. The chain couples TRBV24-1 to TRBJ2-3, with unresolved D. V dropped 7 bases and J dropped 0 bases, with 10 bases sitting between them. The length of the CDR3 is 14 residues. CDR1 is KGHDR, CDR2 SFDVKD, per germline. As DNA, the CDR3 is TGTGCCACCAGGGCACGGGTCAGCACAGATACGCAGTATTTT. Translated, it gives CATRARVSTDTQYF.

In this sample, this clonotype turned up a few times. The chain employs TRBV25-1 and TRBJ2-7; D is unclear. This CDR3 spans 13 amino acids. From germline, CDR1 is MGHDK and CDR2 SYGVNS. Trimming removed 1 base from V and 3 bases from J, with 7 bases in between. The CDR3 protein is CASSESSYYEQYF. DNA for the CDR3: TGTGCCAGCAGTGAATCCAGTTACTACGAGCAGTACTTC.

V and J are TRBV6-6 and TRBJ1-4; 9 bases are a match to TRBD1. J lost 5 bases, V lost 2 bases, and 3 bases had no gene match. Germline V lookup: CDR1 MNHNY, CDR2 SVGAGI (reference sequence). The CDR3 spans 15 residues. In DNA, the CDR3 is TGTGCCAGCAGTTACGGACAGGGGCCGAATGAAAAACTGTTTTTT. Its translation is CASSYGQGPNEKLFF.

The rearrangement joins TRBV6-6 to TRBJ1-2; perhaps TRBD1 as D (6 bases). Trimming took off 11 bases at V and 2 bases at J, with 18 bases between the two ends. The CDR3 totals 14 residues. Germline assignment: CDR1 MNHNY and CDR2 SVGAGI (reference sequence). CDR3 region: CAVEGRDRNYGYTF. Here the CDR3 DNA reads TGTGCCGTTGAGGGTAGAGACAGGAACTATGGCTACACCTTC.